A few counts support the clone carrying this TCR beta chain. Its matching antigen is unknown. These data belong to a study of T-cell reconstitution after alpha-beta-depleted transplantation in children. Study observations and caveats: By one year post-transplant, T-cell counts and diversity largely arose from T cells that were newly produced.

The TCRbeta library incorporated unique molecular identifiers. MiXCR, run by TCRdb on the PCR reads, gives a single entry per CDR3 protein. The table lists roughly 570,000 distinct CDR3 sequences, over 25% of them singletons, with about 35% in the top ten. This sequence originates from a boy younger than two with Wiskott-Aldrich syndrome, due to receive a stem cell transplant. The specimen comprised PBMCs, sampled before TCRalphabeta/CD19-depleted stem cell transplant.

The CDR3 spells CSVEEGPRQFF. The CDR3 coding sequence is TGCAGCGTTGAAGAAGGACCCCGACAGTTCTTC. This rearrangement joins TRBV29-1 to TRBJ2-1; D uncertain. Germline CDR1 is SQVTM and CDR2 is ANQGSEA. The CDR3 has 11 amino acids. V shed 0 bases and J shed 13 bases, with 10 bases lying between them.